The table lists the clone carrying this T cell receptor beta chain with a few counts. Its antigen is unknown. The CDR3 consists of 16 residues. After removal of 3 bases from V and 3 bases from J, the junction contained 6 bases not matched to a gene. Looked up from germline, CDR1 is MDHEN and CDR2 is SYDVKM. The entry originates in a study of response to subunit inactivated influenza vaccine. Via MiXCR, TCRdb re-called the RT-PCR reads, giving one row per CDR3 protein. The table has approximately 310,000 distinct CDR3 sequences, 20% to 25% seen once. Whole-study findings and limits: With each seasonal influenza vaccination, the authors suggested, few new T cells are recruited.

The sequence came from a man aged 50-75 years who received an inactivated influenza vaccine. The chain uses TRBV28 and TRBJ2-7, with 12 bases matching TRBD2. The specimen comprised PBMCs from blood, sampled 21 months after vaccination. The CDR3 here is CASSFYRLAGVYEQYF. As DNA, the CDR3 is TGTGCCAGCAGTTTCTACAGACTAGCGGGAGTCTACGAGCAGTACTTC.